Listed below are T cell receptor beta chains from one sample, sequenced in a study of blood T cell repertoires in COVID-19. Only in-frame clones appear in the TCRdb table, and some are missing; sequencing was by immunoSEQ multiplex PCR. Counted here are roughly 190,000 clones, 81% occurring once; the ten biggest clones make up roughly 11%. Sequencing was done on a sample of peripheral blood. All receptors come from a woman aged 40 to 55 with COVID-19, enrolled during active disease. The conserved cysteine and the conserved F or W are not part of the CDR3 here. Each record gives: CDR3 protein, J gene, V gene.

ATSDRANQQGIEGYT | TRBJ1-2 | TRBV24-1
ASSPSGLGTNEQF | TRBJ2-1 | TRBV7-6
ASSFIGNEQF | TRBJ2-1 | TRBV28
ASSLRQSADTQY | TRBJ2-3 | TRBV27
ASSLGRGGNTGELF | TRBJ2-2 | TRBV7-9
ASSSSGTNTGELF | TRBJ2-2 | TRBV7-3
ASSALPGQGASGANVLT | TRBJ2-6 | TRBV3-1/TRBV3-2
ASSMGGFDGYT | TRBJ1-2 | TRBV19
ASSTRQGSYNEQF | TRBJ2-1 | TRBV11-2
ASSFGVIGSRGTDTQY | TRBJ2-3 | TRBV7-2
ASSLELAGGYEQY | TRBJ2-7 | TRBV5-4
SAKRGTEAF | TRBJ1-1 | TRBV20-1
ASSQPTARYGYT | TRBJ1-2 | TRBV4-1
ASSHTGQGETQY | TRBJ2-5 | TRBV3-1/TRBV3-2
ASASDGSSYNSPLH | TRBJ1-6 | TRBV6-6
ASSEALLGSQETQY | TRBJ2-5 | TRBV2
ASSEVMGATNEKLF | TRBJ1-4 | TRBV6-1
ASSQYRDSINQPQH | TRBJ1-5 | TRBV4-1
ASSRDRVTYGYT | TRBJ1-2 | TRBV6-5
ASSLRGEQPQH | TRBJ1-5 | TRBV5-8
AWSPGPETQY | TRBJ2-5 | TRBV30
ASRYGSYEQY | TRBJ2-7 | TRBV2
ASSAGGGAVDTQY | TRBJ2-3 | TRBV6-4
ASSQGGNTGELF | TRBJ2-2 | TRBV3-1/TRBV3-2
ASSWGGARGQETQY | TRBJ2-5 | TRBV5-4
ASATNPDRGQPQH | TRBJ1-5 | TRBV18
ASSPQGTAGNEQF | TRBJ2-1 | TRBV18
ASSLSTGAYEQY | TRBJ2-7 | TRBV5-1
ASSTIAGAHNEQF | TRBJ2-1 | TRBV5-6
ASSLGTGLLEAF | TRBJ1-1 | TRBV5-1
ASSLIAGGRNEQF | TRBJ2-1 | TRBV5-1
AISESLGDYGYT | TRBJ1-2 | TRBV10-3
ASSDPVAGGIQVDEQF | TRBJ2-1 | TRBV6-1
SASPPSGRAHTGELF | TRBJ2-2 | TRBV20-1